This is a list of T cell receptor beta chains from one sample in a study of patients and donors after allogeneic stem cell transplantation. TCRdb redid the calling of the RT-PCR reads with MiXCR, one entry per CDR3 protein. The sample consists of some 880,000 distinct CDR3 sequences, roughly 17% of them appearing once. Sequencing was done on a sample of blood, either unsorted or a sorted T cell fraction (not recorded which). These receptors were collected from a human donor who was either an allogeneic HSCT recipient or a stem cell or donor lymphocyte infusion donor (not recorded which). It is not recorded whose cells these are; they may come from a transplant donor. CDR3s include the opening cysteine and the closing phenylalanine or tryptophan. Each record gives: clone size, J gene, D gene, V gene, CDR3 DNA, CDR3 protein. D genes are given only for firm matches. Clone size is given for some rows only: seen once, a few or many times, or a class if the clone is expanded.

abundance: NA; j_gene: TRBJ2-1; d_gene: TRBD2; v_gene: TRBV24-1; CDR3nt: TGTGCCACCAGTCTAGCGGGACCAGGGAATGAGCAGTTCTTC; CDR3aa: CATSLAGPGNEQFF
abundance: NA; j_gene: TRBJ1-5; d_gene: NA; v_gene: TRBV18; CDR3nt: TGTGCCAGCTCCCAGAACGGGGGACAGCCCCAGCATTTT; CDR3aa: CASSQNGGQPQHF
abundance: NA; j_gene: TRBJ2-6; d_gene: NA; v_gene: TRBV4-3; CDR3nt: TGCGCCAGCAGCCAAGATATCGCGACAGCCAACTCTGGGGCCAACGTCCTGACTTTC; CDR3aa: CASSQDIATANSGANVLTF
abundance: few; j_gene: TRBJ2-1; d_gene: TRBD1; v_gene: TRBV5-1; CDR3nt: TGCGCCAGCAGCTGGGGGTTGTTGGGACAGGGGCTCGAGGAGCAGTTCTTC; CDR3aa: CASSWGLLGQGLEEQFF
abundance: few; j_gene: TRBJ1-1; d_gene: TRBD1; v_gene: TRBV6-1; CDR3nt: TGTGCCAGCACCCAGGGGGGTTCGGTCACTGAAGCTTTCTTT; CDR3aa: CASTQGGSVTEAFF
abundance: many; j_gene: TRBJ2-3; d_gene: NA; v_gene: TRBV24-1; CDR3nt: TGTGCCACCAGTGAGGGGGCCTCCTCAGATACGCAGTATTTT; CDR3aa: CATSEGASSDTQYF
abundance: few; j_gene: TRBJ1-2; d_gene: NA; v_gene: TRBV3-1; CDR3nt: TGTGCCAGCAGCCAAGTTACACAGGGAGTGGGTGGCTACACCTTC; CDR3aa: CASSQVTQGVGGYTF
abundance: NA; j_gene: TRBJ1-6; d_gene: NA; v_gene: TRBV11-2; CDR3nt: TGTGCCAGCAGCTTAGTCGGGGGGCGCGGGTCACCCCTCCACTTT; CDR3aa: CASSLVGGRGSPLHF
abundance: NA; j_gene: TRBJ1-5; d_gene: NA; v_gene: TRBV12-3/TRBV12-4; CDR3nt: TGTGCCAGCAGTTTATCAGGGATTTGGGAGGACTATAGCAATCAGCCCCAGCATTTT; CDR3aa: CASSLSGIWEDYSNQPQHF
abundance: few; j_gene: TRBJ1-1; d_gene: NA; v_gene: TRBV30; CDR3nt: TGTGCCTGGAGTCCCCTTTTTTCGCGAGGCACTGAAGCTTTCTTT; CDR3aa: CAWSPLFSRGTEAFF
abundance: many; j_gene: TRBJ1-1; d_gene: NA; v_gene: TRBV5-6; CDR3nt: TGTGCCAGCAGCTTCACAGTGAACACTGAAGCTTTCTTT; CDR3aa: CASSFTVNTEAFF
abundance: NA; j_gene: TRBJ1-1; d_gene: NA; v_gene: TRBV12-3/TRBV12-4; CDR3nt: TGTGCCAGCAGTTACAGGGCCAGAGGAAGCACTGAAGCTTTCTTT; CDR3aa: CASSYRARGSTEAFF
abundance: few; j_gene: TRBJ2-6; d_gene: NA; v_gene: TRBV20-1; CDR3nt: TGCAGTGCTCCCCAGAAGGCTGGGGCCAACGTCCTGACTTTC; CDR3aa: CSAPQKAGANVLTF
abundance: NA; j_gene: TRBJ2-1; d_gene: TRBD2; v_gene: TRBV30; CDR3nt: TGTGCCTCACTAGCGGGAGGATACTCCTACAATGAGCAGTTCTTC; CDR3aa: CASLAGGYSYNEQFF
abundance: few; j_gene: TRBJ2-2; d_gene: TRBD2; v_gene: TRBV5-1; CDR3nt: TGCGCCAGCAGCGTCACTAGCGGGAGGAACACCGGGGAGCTGTTTTTT; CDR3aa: CASSVTSGRNTGELFF
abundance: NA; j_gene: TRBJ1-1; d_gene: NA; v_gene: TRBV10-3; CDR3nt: TGTGCCATCAGTGAGGCAGGGACTCAGAACACTGAAGCTTTCTTT; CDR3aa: CAISEAGTQNTEAFF
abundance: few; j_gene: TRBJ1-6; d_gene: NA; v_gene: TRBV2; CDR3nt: TGTGCCAGCAGTGCCCGAGCGCCAACTCGCAATTCACCCCTCCACTTT; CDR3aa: CASSARAPTRNSPLHF
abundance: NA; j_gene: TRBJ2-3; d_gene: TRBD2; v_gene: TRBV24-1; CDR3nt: TGTGCCACCAGTGACCCAGGGACTAGCGGGAGAACAGATACGCAGTATTTT; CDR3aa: CATSDPGTSGRTDTQYF
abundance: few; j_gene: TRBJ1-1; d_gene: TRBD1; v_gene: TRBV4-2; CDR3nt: TGTGCCAGCAGCCAGGGGACAGGGGATGTGAACACTGAAGCTTTCTTT; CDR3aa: CASSQGTGDVNTEAFF
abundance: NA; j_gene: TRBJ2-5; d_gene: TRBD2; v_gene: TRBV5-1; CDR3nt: TGCGCCAGCAGCCCGCTACCGACTAGCGGGGGGGCCGGGGAGACCCAGTACTTC; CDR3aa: CASSPLPTSGGAGETQYF
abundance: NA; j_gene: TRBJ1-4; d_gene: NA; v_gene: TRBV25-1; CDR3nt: TGTGCCAGCACGGGGTTTAATGAAAAACTGTTTTTT; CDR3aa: CASTGFNEKLFF
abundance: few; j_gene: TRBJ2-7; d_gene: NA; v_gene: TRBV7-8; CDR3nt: TGTGCCAGCAGCTTAGAGGATGGATTCTACGAGCAGTACTTC; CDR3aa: CASSLEDGFYEQYF
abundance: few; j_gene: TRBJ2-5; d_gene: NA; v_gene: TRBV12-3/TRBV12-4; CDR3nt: TGTGCCAGCAGCAAGGACAGTATCGAGACCCAGTACTTC; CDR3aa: CASSKDSIETQYF
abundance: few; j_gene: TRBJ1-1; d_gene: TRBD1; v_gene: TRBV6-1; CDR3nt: TGTGCCAGCGACGGCCGGGACAGGAACACTGAAGCTTTCTTT; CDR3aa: CASDGRDRNTEAFF
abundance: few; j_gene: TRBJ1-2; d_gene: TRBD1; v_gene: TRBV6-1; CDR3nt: TGTGCCAGCAACGCAGCGTCCAGACAGGGAAAAGGCTACACCTTC; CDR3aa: CASNAASRQGKGYTF
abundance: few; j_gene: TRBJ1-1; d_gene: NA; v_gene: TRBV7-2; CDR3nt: TGTGCCAGCAGCTTAACGGAGGGGCGGACTGAAGCTTTCTTT; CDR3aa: CASSLTEGRTEAFF
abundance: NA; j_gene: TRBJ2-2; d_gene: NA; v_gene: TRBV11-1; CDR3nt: TGTGCCAGCAGCTTGAGTCAGTTCAACACCGGGGAGCTGTTTTTT; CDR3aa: CASSLSQFNTGELFF
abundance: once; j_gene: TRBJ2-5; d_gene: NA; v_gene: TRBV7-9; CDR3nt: TGTGCCAGCAGAGGTTGGATAGTACAAGAGACCCAGTACTTC; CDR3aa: CASRGWIVQETQYF
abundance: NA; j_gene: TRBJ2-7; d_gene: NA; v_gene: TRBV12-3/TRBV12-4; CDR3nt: TGTGCCAGCAGCCACCGGAGGCCAGCCAACTACGAGCAGTACTTC; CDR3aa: CASSHRRPANYEQYF
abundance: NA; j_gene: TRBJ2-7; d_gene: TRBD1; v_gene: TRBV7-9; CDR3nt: TGTGCCAGCAGCTTGTCCGGGACAGGGGGCTACGAGCAGTACTTC; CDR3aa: CASSLSGTGGYEQYF
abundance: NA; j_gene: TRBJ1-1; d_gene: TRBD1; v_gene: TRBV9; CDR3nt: TGTGCCAGCAGCGCTTCGACAGGGGGTTTTGCTGAAGCTTTCTTT; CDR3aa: CASSASTGGFAEAFF
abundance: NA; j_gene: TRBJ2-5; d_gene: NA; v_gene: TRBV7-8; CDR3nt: TGTGCCAGCAGCCGAGGCCGAAAGGGCTACCAAGAGACCCAGTACTTC; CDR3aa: CASSRGRKGYQETQYF
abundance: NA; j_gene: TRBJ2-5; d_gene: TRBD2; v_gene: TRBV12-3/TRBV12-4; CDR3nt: TGTGCCAGCAGTTTCGATGTACTAGCGGGGGGCCTTAAAGAGACCCAGTACTTC; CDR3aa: CASSFDVLAGGLKETQYF
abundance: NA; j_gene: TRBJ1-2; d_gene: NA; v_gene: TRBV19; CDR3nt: TGTGCCAGTAGGGACAGTCCCCGGTCCGGTATATATGGCTACACCTTC; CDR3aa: CASRDSPRSGIYGYTF
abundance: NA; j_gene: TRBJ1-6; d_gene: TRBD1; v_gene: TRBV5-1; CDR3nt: TGCGCCAGCAGTGAATTCGGGACAGCCTATAATTCACCCCTCCACTTT; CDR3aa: CASSEFGTAYNSPLHF
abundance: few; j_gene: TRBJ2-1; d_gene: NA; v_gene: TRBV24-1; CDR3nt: TGTGCCACCACCTCCGGTCGGGGGGCCCGCTACAATGAGCAGTTCTTC; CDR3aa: CATTSGRGARYNEQFF
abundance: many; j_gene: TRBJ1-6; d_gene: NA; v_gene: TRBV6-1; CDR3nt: TGTGCCAGCAAGGCTGTCACGGGAGGGGGGTATAATTCACCCCTCCACTTT; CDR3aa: CASKAVTGGGYNSPLHF
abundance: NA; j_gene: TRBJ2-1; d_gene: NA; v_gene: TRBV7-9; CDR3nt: TGTGCCAGCAGCTTAGTTGGGCGGGTAGAGCAGTTCTTC; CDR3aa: CASSLVGRVEQFF
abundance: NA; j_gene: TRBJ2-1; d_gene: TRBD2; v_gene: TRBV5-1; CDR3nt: TGCGCCAGCAGCTTATACAGCGGGATCTCGTCCAATGAGCAGTTCTTC; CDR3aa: CASSLYSGISSNEQFF
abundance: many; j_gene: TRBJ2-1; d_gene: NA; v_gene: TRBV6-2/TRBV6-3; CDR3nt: TGTGCCAGCAGTACCCCACGGGGGGCGTGGTACAATGAGCAGTTCTTC; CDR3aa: CASSTPRGAWYNEQFF
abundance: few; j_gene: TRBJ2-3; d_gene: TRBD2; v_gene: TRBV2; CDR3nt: TGTGCCAGCAGTGTACCCGACCCGTCCGGGACTAGCGGAAGCACAGATACGCAGTATTTT; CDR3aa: CASSVPDPSGTSGSTDTQYF
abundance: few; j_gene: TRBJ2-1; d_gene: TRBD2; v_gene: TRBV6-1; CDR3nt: TGTGCCAGCAGACCTCGGACTAGCGGTTACAATGAGCAGTTCTTC; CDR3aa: CASRPRTSGYNEQFF
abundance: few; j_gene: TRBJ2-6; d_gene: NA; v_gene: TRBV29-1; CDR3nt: TGCAGCGTTGAGTTTTCCCTCTCTGGGGCCAACGTCCTGACTTTC; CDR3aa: CSVEFSLSGANVLTF
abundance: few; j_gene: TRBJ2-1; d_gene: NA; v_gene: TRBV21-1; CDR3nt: TGTGCCAGCAGCAAAACGATGGGGCGGGACACCAATGAGCAGTTCTTC; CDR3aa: CASSKTMGRDTNEQFF
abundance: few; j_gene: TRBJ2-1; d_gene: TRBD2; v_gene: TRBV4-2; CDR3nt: TGTGCCAGCAGCGCAAGTTCTAGCGGGGGGGCCGATGAGCAGTTCTTC; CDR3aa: CASSASSSGGADEQFF